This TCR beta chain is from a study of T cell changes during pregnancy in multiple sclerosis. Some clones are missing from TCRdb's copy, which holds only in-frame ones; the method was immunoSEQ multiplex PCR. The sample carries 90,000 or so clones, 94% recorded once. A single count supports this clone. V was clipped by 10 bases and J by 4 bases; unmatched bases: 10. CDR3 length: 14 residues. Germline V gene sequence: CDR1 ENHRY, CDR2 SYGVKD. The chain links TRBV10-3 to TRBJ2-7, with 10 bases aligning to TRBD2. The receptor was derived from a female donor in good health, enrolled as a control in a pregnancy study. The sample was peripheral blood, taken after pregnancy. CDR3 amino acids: CATTASGSRYEQYF. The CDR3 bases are TGTGCCACCACAGCTAGCGGGAGTAGGTACGAGCAGTACTTC.